This T cell receptor beta chain was found in a study of cytomegalovirus exposure and HLA in healthy donors. About the research overall: Early released data comprised 80 million to 100 million unique TCRs from HLA-typed donors.

PCR employed 60 Vbeta and 13 Jbeta primers. This table comes from immunoSEQ multiplex PCR, and its TCRdb copy is limited to in-frame clones, with some not included. The sample has about 50,000 clones, roughly 80% seen once. Concerning this clone itself: Its antigen is not identified.

With V trimmed by 4 bases and J by 3 bases, 11 bases remained unmatched. This CDR3 spans 16 amino acids. Germline CDR1 is SQVTM and CDR2 is ANQGSEA. Findings and caveats of the study: The dataset shows that most TCR sequences were rare, while some public TCRs occurred in many donors. Accounts indicate the classifier identified cytomegalovirus status with strong specificity and sensitivity. The Asian-associated ancestry cluster reportedly had fewer N-insertions than the approximately 700-donor mean in a later analysis.

The chain carries TRBV29-1 and TRBJ1-1; TRBD1 aligns across 10 bases. The receptor's source is a woman aged 40 to 50 in good health and CMV-seropositive. The sample comprised PBMCs. This CDR3 reads CSVGVGGGTGDTEAFF. DNA for the CDR3: TGCAGCGTTGGAGTGGGGGGAGGGACAGGGGACACTGAAGCTTTCTTT.